Shown below are 21 T cell receptor beta chains from a single sample sequenced in a study of T cell repertoires in cytomegalovirus infection (dated by TCRdb to the late 2010s). Sequenced on an Illumina HiSeq 1500. TCRdb redid the processing of the public reads, applying fastp at Q25 and MiXCR, and retained in-frame beta chains. Entries that share a CDR3 protein sequence are merged under the most common genes and DNA. The sample table lists 150,000 to 200,000 distinct CDR3 sequences, approximately 9.6% of them with a count of one. About 4.2% of the sample is taken by the ten largest. The material sequenced was PBMCs. These receptor sequences come from a human donor in good health (CMV status not recorded). Some clones in this sample may be carry-over from other donors' samples.

There are many counts of this clonotype. V and J are TRBV7-7 and TRBJ2-3, with unresolved D. CDR3 length equals 14 residues. In germline, CDR1 is SSHAT, CDR2 FNYEAQ (reference sequence). Trimming removed 4 bases at V and 0 bases at J, with 8 bases between. In DNA form, the CDR3 reads TGTGCCAGCAGCTCAGAGGTTAGCACAGATACGCAGTATTTT. Translating it yields CASSSEVSTDTQYF.

In this sample, this clonotype turned up a few times. V and J are TRBV7-3 and TRBJ2-5; TRBD2 matches 9 bases. The length of the CDR3 is 15 residues. The germline V gene has CDR1 SGHTA and CDR2 FQGTGA. The V and J ends lost 1 base and 3 bases, in that order; junction bases with no gene match: 3. The CDR3 reads CASSLSGRAKETQYF. The CDR3 nucleotides are TGTGCCAGCAGCTTAAGCGGGAGGGCCAAAGAGACCCAGTACTTC. Full variable domain (outside the CDR3, taken from reference TRBV7-3 and TRBJ2-5): GAGVSQTPSNKVTEKGKYVELRCDPISGHTALYWYRQSLGQGPEFLIYFQGTGAADDSGLPNDRFFAVRPEGSVSTLKIQRTERGDSAVYLCASSLSGRAKETQYFGPGTRLLVL.

This clonotype was recorded at least ten times. This rearrangement joins TRBV28 to TRBJ1-1, with 7 bases that match TRBD1. Losses at the gene ends were 7 bases for V and 7 bases for J; bases not matched to a gene: 15. Germline V gene sequence: CDR1 MDHEN, CDR2 SYDVKM. The CDR3 extends over 15 amino acids. For the CDR3, the DNA is TGTGCCAGCACCCACAGGGGCTACATCCCTATTGAAGCTTTCTTT. Residues: CASTHRGYIPIEAFF.

This clonotype was picked up a small number of times. The chain combines TRBV29-1 with TRBJ2-7; D is undetermined. CDR3 size: 13 residues. Germline CDR1 and CDR2: SQVTM and ANQGSEA. The V end lost 4 bases, the J end lost 0 bases, and 10 bases lay between the germline ends. The CDR3 region is CSVGWGSSYEQYF. The CDR3 nucleotides are TGCAGCGTTGGATGGGGAAGCTCCTACGAGCAGTACTTC.

The genes are TRBV28 and TRBJ1-5, with TRBD1 matching 7 bases. Germline loops: CDR1 MDHEN, CDR2 SYDVKM. CDR3 length: 18 amino acids. After removal of 3 bases from V and 3 bases from J, the junction contained 14 bases not matched to a gene. The CDR3 spells CASSFKREGAIVNQPQHF. CDR3 bases: TGTGCCAGCAGTTTTAAACGCGAGGGGGCAATTGTCAATCAGCCCCAGCATTTT.

The sample holds many counts of this clonotype. The gene calls are TRBV7-2 and TRBJ2-1, with 11 bases identical to TRBD2. This CDR3 contains 15 residues. Germline V gene data show CDR1 as SGHTA and CDR2 as FQGNSA. J gave up 8 bases and V 4 bases, and 7 bases lay outside the gene matches. Here the CDR3 DNA reads TGTGCCAGCAGCTCCATAGCGGGGGGGCCCCATGAGCAGTTCTTC. Its protein is CASSSIAGGPHEQFF.

CDR3 amino acids: CASSLWGGETQYF. Written as DNA, the CDR3 is TGTGCCAGCAGCTTATGGGGAGGAGAGACCCAGTACTTC. The chain uses TRBV7-3 and TRBJ2-5, with TRBD2 as a possible D gene (6 bases). The CDR3 covers 13 residues. In germline, CDR1 is SGHTA, CDR2 FQGTGA. V lost 2 bases and J 4 bases, leaving 8 bases between the germline ends.

The genes are TRBV5-6 and TRBJ1-1; 9 bases line up with TRBD1. Germline CDR1 SGHDT, CDR2 YYEEEE. The J segment lost 1 base and the V segment lost 1 base, leaving 11 bases of the junction unmatched. This CDR3 spans 18 amino acids. CDR3 coding DNA: TGTGCCAGCAGCTTGCGTAGGTCGACGGGACAGGGGAACACTGAAGCTTTCTTT. As protein: CASSLRRSTGQGNTEAFF.

This clonotype was seen repeatedly, ten times or more. The V and J genes are TRBV7-9 and TRBJ2-3, with 9 bases fitting TRBD1. Germline assignment: CDR1 SEHNR and CDR2 FQNEAQ (reference sequence). V dropped 5 bases and J dropped 5; count of bases not matched to a gene: 5. The CDR3 is 14 amino acids. In DNA form, the CDR3 reads TGTGCCAGCAGCCCGGGACAGGGAGGAGATACGCAGTATTTT. Translated, it gives CASSPGQGGDTQYF. Variable domain in full (rest from reference TRBV7-9 and TRBJ2-3): DTGVSQNPRHKITKRGQNVTFRCDPISEHNRLYWYRQTLGQGPEFLTYFQNEAQLEKSRLLSDRFSAERPKGSFSTLEIQRTEQGDSAMYLCASSPGQGGDTQYFGPGTRLTVL.

In this sample, this clonotype turned up a few times. The chain is built from TRBV29-1 and TRBJ1-2, with no clear D. The CDR3 has 13 residues. V was trimmed by 3 bases and J by 4 bases, leaving 12 bases between them. The germline V gene has CDR1 SQVTM and CDR2 ANQGSEA. The chain's CDR3 is CSVDSGWGYGYTF. The DNA for the CDR3 is TGCAGCGTTGATTCCGGCTGGGGCTATGGCTACACCTTC.

This clonotype has more than one count but fewer than ten. This chain uses TRBV28 with TRBJ1-1; 8 nucleotides line up with TRBD1. The CDR3 consists of 16 residues. Losses at the gene ends were 7 bases for V and 0 bases for J; bases not matched to a gene: 10. The germline V gene has CDR1 MDHEN and CDR2 SYDVKM. The CDR3 DNA reads as TGTGCCAGCACCATAGAGGCAGGGGGCATGAACACTGAAGCTTTCTTT. Encoded protein: CASTIEAGGMNTEAFF. The full variable domain, rest sourced from reference TRBV28 and TRBJ1-1, is DVKVTQSSRYLVKRTGEKVFLECVQDMDHENMFWYRQDPGLGLRLIYFSYDVKMKEKGDIPEGYSVSREKKERFSLILESASTNQTSMYLCASTIEAGGMNTEAFFGQGTRLTVV.

The chain has TRBV29-1 and TRBJ1-2; 7 nucleotides align to TRBD1. V lost 6 bases and J lost 3; bases outside the gene matches: 7. This CDR3 is 13 amino acids long. Germline V gene lookup returns CDR1 SQVTM and CDR2 ANQGSEA. The CDR3 nucleotides are TGCAGCGTAGTTGACAGGGCCCACTATGGCTACACCTTC. This encodes CSVVDRAHYGYTF.

A single count supports this clonotype. A much larger clonotype is one base distant, so this may be a read error. The rearrangement links TRBV28 to TRBJ1-2; D is uncertain. The CDR3 sequence is 17 residues long. Trimming shortened V by 4 bases and J by 0 bases, and 18 bases separated the two germline ends. Germline values: CDR1 MDHEN, CDR2 SYDVKM. DNA for the CDR3: TGTGCCAGCAGTTCCCCGGGGAGGGTGCGGGCTAACTATGGCTACACCTTC. This translates into CASSSPGRVRANYGYTF.

This clonotype was observed at least ten times. The chain is built from TRBV5-1 and TRBJ1-1, with TRBD1 matching 7 bases. The germline CDR1 and CDR2 sequences are SGHRS and YFSETQ. This CDR3 has 15 amino acids. J lost 1 base, V lost 3 bases, and 6 bases had no gene match. The CDR3 DNA reads as TGCGCCAGCAGCTCTCAGGGGGGCCCGAACACTGAAGCTTTCTTT. Encoded protein: CASSSQGGPNTEAFF.

The chain carries TRBV10-3 and TRBJ2-3, with D tentatively TRBD1 (6 bases). Per the germline V gene, CDR1 is ENHRY and CDR2 is SYGVKD. V was cut by 5 bases and J by 1 base, with 19 bases left in between. This CDR3 has 17 amino acids. CDR3: CAISQPPGHQRTDTQYF. DNA of the CDR3: TGTGCCATCAGTCAACCCCCGGGACACCAACGCACAGATACGCAGTATTTT.

This clonotype was detected ten times or more. This chain connects TRBV7-2 to TRBJ2-3; no reliable D call. The germline V gene has CDR1 SGHTA and CDR2 FQGNSA. The CDR3 contains 11 residues. CDR3 sequence (DNA): TGTTCTGCGAAACGCACAGATACGCAGTATTTT. Residues: CSAKRTDTQYF.

This clonotype was detected ten times or more. The chain combines TRBV7-2 with TRBJ2-7; 8 bases map to TRBD2. The germline CDR1 and CDR2 sequences are SGHTA and FQGNSA. The CDR3 has 13 residues. The ends lost 5 bases at V and 4 bases at J; junction bases unmatched: 4. The CDR3 DNA reads as TGTGCCAGCAGCCGCAGCGGGAGTTACGAGCAGTACTTC. Translating it yields CASSRSGSYEQYF. Filled out from reference TRBV7-2 and TRBJ2-7, the complete variable domain reads GAGVSQSPSNKVTEKGKDVELRCDPISGHTALYWYRQSLGQGLEFLIYFQGNSAPDKSGLPSDRFSAERTGGSVSTLTIQRTQQEDSAVYLCASSRSGSYEQYFGPGTRLTVT.

This clonotype has a count of ten or more. The chain employs TRBV28 and TRBJ2-5, with D hard to call. The germline CDR1 and CDR2 sequences are MDHEN and SYDVKM. The CDR3 runs to 10 residues. Trimming stripped 5 bases from V and 6 bases from J, with 4 bases between. Here the CDR3 DNA reads TGTGCCAGCAGTAGCCAGACCCAGTACTTC. Amino acids: CASSSQTQYF.

The rearrangement joins TRBV5-4 to TRBJ2-5; tentative D call: TRBD1 (7 bases). CDR3 length: 14 amino acids. V lost 4 bases and J 5 bases, leaving 15 bases between the germline ends. Germline V gives CDR1 SGHNT, CDR2 YYREEE (reference sequence). CDR3 bases: TGTGCCAGCAGCAGGACAGGAGGGAAGGAGACCCAGTACTTC. Its translation is CASSRTGGKETQYF.

At least ten counts were recorded for this clonotype. The chain combines TRBV7-2 with TRBJ2-7; 8 nucleotides line up with TRBD2. The V gene end was trimmed by 0 bases and the J gene end by 4 bases; junction bases not matched to a gene: 11. This CDR3 spans 17 amino acids. Looked up from germline, CDR1 is SGHTA and CDR2 is FQGNSA. The DNA of the CDR3 is TGTGCCAGCAGCTTAGCACCTGGGAGCGGGAGAAGATACGAGCAGTACTTC. Translation gives CASSLAPGSGRRYEQYF.

This clonotype was detected ten times or more. The CDR3 is CASNPHFGQGPYEQYF. The CDR3, as DNA: TGTGCCAGCAATCCACACTTCGGACAGGGGCCCTACGAGCAGTACTTC. The J gene is TRBJ2-7, the V gene TRBV28; TRBD1 agrees at 9 bases. From germline, CDR1 is MDHEN and CDR2 SYDVKM. With 7 bases clipped from V and 2 bases from J, the junction kept 12 bases outside the gene matches. This CDR3 is 16 amino acids long. Together with reference TRBV28 and TRBJ2-7, the CDR3 gives the full variable domain: DVKVTQSSRYLVKRTGEKVFLECVQDMDHENMFWYRQDPGLGLRLIYFSYDVKMKEKGDIPEGYSVSREKKERFSLILESASTNQTSMYLCASNPHFGQGPYEQYFGPGTRLTVT.